The sequence of this T cell receptor (beta chain) was determined in a study of technical replicates of blood from several donors. Per germline, CDR1 LGHNA and CDR2 YSLEER. Trimming removed 5 bases from V and 0 bases from J; junction bases left unmatched: 10. The CDR3 is 18 residues long. Libraries were prepared by immunoSEQ multiplex PCR; TCRdb keeps only in-frame clonotypes and omits some of them. The sample carries some 77,000 clones, around 90% recorded once. Material: T cells isolated from PBMCs. The genes are TRBV4-3 and TRBJ2-1, with TRBD2 matching over 10 bases. This sequence was found in a human donor in good health. The CDR3 coding sequence is TGCGCCAGCAGCGGCATTCTGGCTAGCGGGAGCTCCTACAATGAGCAGTTCTTC. Its translation is CASSGILASGSSYNEQFF.